The T cell receptor (beta chain) under discussion was sequenced for a study of glioma-infiltrating T cells. For the study at large: Samples included WHO grade II oligodendrogliomas or astrocytomas and initial-diagnosis grade IV glioblastomas.

This clonotype has more than one count but fewer than ten. TCR alpha and beta CDR3 regions were amplified from RNA using iRepertoire nested multiplex PCR. TCRdb independently ran MiXCR on the multiplex PCR reads; one entry per CDR3 protein. The table lists a few hundred thousand distinct CDR3 sequences, 41% of them singletons. The CDR3 has 13 amino acids. The V and J ends lost 4 bases and 3 bases respectively, with 10 bases between them. Germline lookup yields CDR1 DFQATT and CDR2 SNEGSKA (reference sequence). The sample comprised glioma tissue, nonneoplastic brain tissue, or PBMCs (not recorded which). The chain employs TRBV20-1 and TRBJ1-5; no clear D. This clonotype was obtained from a human donor with low-grade glioma or glioblastoma, undergoing nonglioma brain surgery, or in good health (not recorded which). CDR3 nucleotides: TGCAGTGCTAAGGGAGAGAACAATCAGCCCCAGCATTTT. This sequence encodes CSAKGENNQPQHF.